The 24 T cell receptor beta chains given below trace back to one sample, sequenced in a study of T-cell memory formation after mild COVID-19. TCRdb reprocessed the 5' RACE reads via MiXCR and lists one record per CDR3 protein. This table has about 44,000 distinct CDR3 sequences, roughly 7.2% appearing once. What was sequenced was PBMCs or a T cell subset sorted from them (not recorded which). All receptors derive from an adult who had mild COVID-19 (a few samples of this study predate the infection). Cell type and time point are not known.

This clonotype was recorded at least ten times. This chain joins TRBV7-9 and TRBJ2-7; 16 bases agree with TRBD2. V was pared by 1 base and J by 0 bases, with 9 bases of the junction left unmatched. The CDR3 totals 20 residues. Germline CDR1 and CDR2: SEHNR and FQNEAQ (reference sequence). CDR3 DNA: TGTGCCAGCAGCTTAGGCCCGGGACTAGCGGGAGGGAGTAACTCCTACGAGCAGTACTTC. Translating gives CASSLGPGLAGGSNSYEQYF.

This clonotype has only a few counts. At one end the junction does not follow the germline gene, possibly because of a read error. The V gene is TRBV10-3, the J gene TRBJ1-1; no reliable D call. This CDR3 has 12 residues. Germline CDR1 reads ENHRY; CDR2 reads SYGVKD. CDR3 sequence: CAIGRVKTEAFF. The DNA of the CDR3 is TGTGCCATCGGTAGGGTGAAGACTGAAGCTTTCTTT.

In its sample, this clonotype was seen many times. V usage is TRBV25-1 and J usage is TRBJ1-1; the D is unclear. Germline V gives CDR1 MGHDK, CDR2 SYGVNS. Deletions cut 5 bases from V and 4 bases from J, with 14 bases between. The CDR3 totals 14 residues. The CDR3 DNA reads as TGTGCCAGCAGTTTCGGTTTGGGTGGCACTGAAGCTTTCTTT. It codes for CASSFGLGGTEAFF. Variable domain in full (rest from reference TRBV25-1 and TRBJ1-1): EADIYQTPRYLVIGTGKKITLECSQTMGHDKMYWYQQDPGMELHLIHYSYGVNSTEKGDLSSESTVSRIRTEHFPLTLESARPSHTSQYLCASSFGLGGTEAFFGQGTRLTVV.

This clonotype was seen a handful of times. This chain uses TRBV30 with TRBJ1-2; D is perhaps TRBD1 (6 bases). CDR1 is GTSNPN, CDR2 SVGIG, per germline (reference sequence). This CDR3 region has 13 residues. Trimming stripped 4 bases from V and 6 bases from J, with 15 bases between. CDR3 coding DNA: TGTGCCTGGACCAGGGGTGCAGCGGATGGCTACACCTTC. Its translation: CAWTRGAADGYTF.

This clonotype was picked up many times. The chain uses TRBV10-3 and TRBJ1-1; maybe TRBD1 (6 bases). Trimming removed 6 bases from V and 0 bases from J, with 8 bases in between. In germline, CDR1 is ENHRY, CDR2 SYGVKD. The length of the CDR3 is 13 residues. CDR3 in amino acids: CAIRDSMNTEAFF. The CDR3 bases are TGTGCCATCAGGGACAGTATGAACACTGAAGCTTTCTTT.

This clonotype was seen more than once but under ten times. This sequence joins TRBV20-1 and TRBJ1-1, with D perhaps matching TRBD1 (6 bases). The germline V gene encodes CDR1 DFQATT and CDR2 SNEGSKA (reference sequence). There are 15 residues in the CDR3. V gave up 3 bases and J gave up 6 bases, with 20 bases separating them. DNA of the CDR3: TGCAGTGCTAGGCGGTCGACAGGCCTAGAACCTGAAGCTTTCTTT. It is translated as CSARRSTGLEPEAFF.

This clonotype was counted only a few times. J is TRBJ2-1 and V is TRBV12-3 or TRBV12-4; 7 bases are a match to TRBD1. V was clipped by 5 bases and J by 1 base; unmatched bases: 20. The CDR3 runs 20 residues. The CDR3 DNA sequence: TGTGCCAGCAGTAAGACACTCCGAGGGGCCGACAGGGTATCCTACAATGAGCAGTTCTTC. It codes for CASSKTLRGADRVSYNEQFF.

The chain recombines TRBV12-3 or TRBV12-4 with TRBJ1-2; 7 positions match TRBD1. The CDR3 is 14 amino acids. Trimming took 5 bases from V and 2 from J; bases not matched to a gene: 5. The CDR3 region is CASSPMTGNYGYTF. CDR3 nucleotide sequence: TGTGCCAGCAGTCCGATGACAGGGAACTATGGCTACACCTTC.

In this sample, this clonotype turned up many times. The chain is built from TRBV7-2 and TRBJ1-2; D gene uncertain. This CDR3 contains 13 residues. Trimming pared 1 base from V and 8 bases from J, leaving 11 bases between. Germline CDR1 is SGHTA and CDR2 is FQGNSA. In DNA, the CDR3 is TGTGCCAGCAGCTTAGATGGGAAGCGAGGCTACACCTTC. Translating it yields CASSLDGKRGYTF. Combining the CDR3 with reference TRBV7-2 and TRBJ1-2 gives the whole variable domain GAGVSQSPSNKVTEKGKDVELRCDPISGHTALYWYRQSLGQGLEFLIYFQGNSAPDKSGLPSDRFSAERTGGSVSTLTIQRTQQEDSAVYLCASSLDGKRGYTFGSGTRLTVV.

Only a few counts were recorded for this clonotype. The gene calls are TRBV11-2 and TRBJ1-4; D possibly corresponds to TRBD1 (5 bases). The CDR3 is 15 amino acids. Germline CDR1 reads SGHAT; CDR2 reads FQNNGV. V lost 1 base and J 2 bases, leaving 8 bases between the germline ends. CDR3 sequence reads: CASSLVGDTNEKLFF. The CDR3 nucleotides read TGTGCCAGCAGCTTAGTAGGGGACACTAATGAAAAACTGTTTTTT.

This clonotype came up many times. The chain combines TRBV11-2 with TRBJ2-1; 7 nucleotides align to TRBD2. Germline V gives CDR1 SGHAT, CDR2 FQNNGV. The J segment lost 0 bases and the V segment lost 5 bases, leaving 13 bases of the junction unmatched. The CDR3 covers 18 residues. The CDR3 bases are TGTGCCAGCAGCCCCCGTTACTCCGGGAGGACCTCCTACAATGAGCAGTTCTTC. This codes for CASSPRYSGRTSYNEQFF.

This clonotype was recorded at least ten times. This chain joins TRBV7-2 and TRBJ1-6, with a possible D match to TRBD1 (6 bases). The CDR3 extends over 15 amino acids. Germline V CDR1 and CDR2: SGHTA, FQGNSA. The V end lost 10 bases, the J end lost 0 bases, and 13 bases lay between the germline ends. CDR3 residues: CATQTGSSYNSPLHF. In nucleotides, the CDR3 is TGTGCCACCCAAACAGGGAGCTCCTATAATTCACCCCTCCACTTT.

This clonotype was observed a handful of times. The chain joins TRBV9 to TRBJ1-3; no clear D gene. Germline assignment: CDR1 SGDLS and CDR2 YYNGEE. The ends were cut back, 3 bases at V and 4 bases at J, with 14 bases in the middle. The CDR3 is 15 residues long. In DNA, the CDR3 is TGTGCCAGCAGCGGCGACGTCGGGAGCGGAAACACCATATATTTT. Residues: CASSGDVGSGNTIYF.

V and J are TRBV6-1 and TRBJ1-1; possible D gene TRBD1, 6 bases. The germline CDR1 and CDR2 sequences are MNHNS and SASEGT. The CDR3 length is 14 residues. V gave up 6 bases and J gave up 4 bases, with 15 bases separating them. The CDR3: CASRSLGAPTEAFF. The CDR3 nucleotides are TGTGCCAGCAGGTCCCTGGGGGCCCCCACTGAAGCTTTCTTT.

This clonotype was seen a handful of times. This sequence joins TRBV3-1 and TRBJ2-2; 9 positions match TRBD1. This CDR3 has 15 amino acids. Germline loops: CDR1 LGHDT, CDR2 YNNKEL (reference sequence). Trimming at V came to 2 bases and at J to 4 bases, leaving 2 bases not matched to a gene. This CDR3 is CASSQWDRVTGELFF. CDR3 in DNA: TGTGCCAGCAGCCAATGGGACAGGGTCACCGGGGAGCTGTTTTTT.

This clonotype occurred many times. CDR3 sequence (DNA): TGTGCCAGCAGTGACGACAGGACGCAAGAGACCCAGTACTTC. Translated, it gives CASSDDRTQETQYF. The V call is TRBV25-1, the J call TRBJ2-5; maybe TRBD1 (6 bases). The CDR3 has 14 amino acids. Germline V lookup: CDR1 MGHDK, CDR2 SYGVNS. V was cut by 3 bases and J by 2 bases, with 10 bases left in between.

This clonotype was detected ten times or more. The chain joins TRBV7-3 to TRBJ1-5, with a tentative D call TRBD1 (6 bases). Looked up from germline, CDR1 is SGHTA and CDR2 is FQGTGA. The length of the CDR3 is 19 residues. V dropped 3 bases and J dropped 7 bases, with 28 bases sitting between them. CDR3 sequence reads: CASSLAVQGKPSYRQPQHF. The CDR3 DNA is TGTGCCAGCAGCTTGGCCGTCCAGGGGAAACCCTCATATAGGCAGCCCCAGCATTTT.

This clonotype was observed a handful of times. The genes are TRBV25-1 and TRBJ2-7; no definite D call. The V end was cut by 4 bases, the J end by 3 bases, with 16 bases between. CDR3 length: 15 residues. In germline, CDR1 is MGHDK, CDR2 SYGVNS. CDR3 in amino acids: CASSASRTDDYEQYF. The CDR3 coding sequence is TGTGCCAGCAGTGCCTCTAGGACGGATGACTACGAGCAGTACTTC.

This chain uses TRBV7-8 with TRBJ1-5; D unresolved. Germline-derived CDR1 and CDR2 are SGHVS and FQNEAQ. The CDR3 covers 13 residues. The ends were cut back, 1 base at V and 4 bases at J, with 5 bases in the middle. CDR3 nucleotides: TGTGCCAGCAGCTTAGGGAGAAATCAGCCCCAGCATTTT. Translated, it gives CASSLGRNQPQHF.

This clonotype has at least ten counts. V gene TRBV6-2 or TRBV6-3 combines with J gene TRBJ1-1, with D tentatively TRBD1 (6 bases). The germline CDR1 and CDR2 sequences are MNHEY and SVGEGT. The CDR3 extends over 13 amino acids. V was clipped by 7 bases and J by 1 base, with 10 bases between them. The CDR3 sequence is CASNVQGNTEAFF. The CDR3 DNA follows: TGTGCCAGCAATGTACAGGGGAACACTGAAGCTTTCTTT.

This clonotype was seen only a few times. This sequence joins TRBV14 and TRBJ2-7; TRBD1 matches at 8 bases. The CDR3 has 15 amino acids. After removal of 0 bases from V and 5 bases from J, the junction contained 6 bases not matched to a gene. Germline V gives CDR1 SGHDN, CDR2 FVKESK. CDR3 in amino acids: CASSQDVRGQNEQYF. The CDR3 nucleotides are TGTGCCAGCAGCCAAGATGTCAGGGGGCAAAACGAGCAGTACTTC. Combining the CDR3 with reference TRBV14 and TRBJ2-7 gives the whole variable domain EAGVTQFPSHSVIEKGQTVTLRCDPISGHDNLYWYRRVMGKEIKFLLHFVKESKQDESGMPNNRFLAERTGGTYSTLKVQPAELEDSGVYFCASSQDVRGQNEQYFGPGTRLTVT.

This clonotype was detected ten times or more. This rearrangement joins TRBV4-2 to TRBJ2-1, with D maybe TRBD1 (5 bases). V lost 0 bases to trimming and J lost 10 bases, with 7 bases between them. CDR1 and CDR2 (germline): LGHNA, YNFKEQ. The CDR3 loop spans 12 amino acids. The CDR3 here is CASSQDYREQFF. The CDR3 nucleotides read TGTGCCAGCAGCCAAGACTACAGGGAGCAGTTCTTC.

This clonotype appeared a single time. The chain carries TRBV5-1 and TRBJ2-2, with a tentative D call TRBD1 (5 bases). Trimming pared 4 bases from V and 7 bases from J, leaving 14 bases between. The germline gives CDR1 SGHRS, CDR2 YFSETQ. This CDR3 is built from 14 residues. The CDR3 here is CASSGGASSGELFF. For the CDR3, the DNA is TGCGCCAGCAGCGGTGGGGCGTCGAGCGGGGAGCTGTTTTTT.

In its sample, this clonotype was seen many times. CDR3 sequence (DNA): TGTGCCAGCAGCTTATATGTGAACACTGAAGCTTTCTTT. Its translation is CASSLYVNTEAFF. V usage is TRBV7-2 and J usage is TRBJ1-1; D ambiguous. Trimming shortened V by 2 bases and J by 0 bases, and 4 bases separated the two germline ends. Germline CDR1 SGHTA, CDR2 FQGNSA. The CDR3 has 13 amino acids.